This T cell receptor beta chain was obtained from a study of cytomegalovirus exposure and HLA in healthy donors (dated by TCRdb to the late 2010s). Context from the whole study: According to a later analysis, the roughly 120 validation repertoires were produced on the same platform as the roughly 700 repertoires of the first cohort. The study combined high-throughput TCR immunosequencing, statistical association of individual TCRs with disease status, and machine learning to predict cytomegalovirus infection status. Along with the approximately 700-subject first cohort, a separate validation cohort of roughly 110 different subjects was used. The study aimed to test whether cataloging public T cell receptors could reveal signatures of past pathogen exposure. Broader findings and caveats from the paper: Three of the identified cytomegalovirus-associated TCR beta chains were confirmed in vitro to be specific for cytomegalovirus antigens. In a later analysis, TCRs clustered in the first cohort were found to also tend to co-occur in the approximately 120 validation repertoires, with 94% of cluster scores above 0. A later analysis had no HLA typing for the validation cohort, so co-occurrence there was scored across all 120 repertoires. The classifier was reported to diagnose cytomegalovirus status with high specificity and sensitivity in both the original and validation cohorts. A total of 164 TCR beta chains were listed by the study as associated with cytomegalovirus. According to the authors, the approach could potentially be generalized to other disease states and immunological phenotypes. Across donors, most TCR sequences were observed very rarely, whereas some public TCRs were present in many individuals.

Based on the germline V gene (reference sequence), the CDR1 and CDR2 sequences are SEHNR and FQNEAQ. V trim: 1 base; J trim: 4 bases; unmatched bases: 4. The CDR3 runs 15 residues from the cysteine to the phenylalanine. Just the 45-base CDR3 DNA is kept, in frame starting at base 1. Donors formed part of the validation cohort, which comprised about 130 subjects and was distinct from the first cohort of 670 or so subjects. The receptor library was made with the immunoSEQ multiplex PCR assay. Under the source paper's analysis protocol: To diagnose cytomegalovirus status from the catalog of TCR beta chain sequences, a statistical classification framework was built. Sourced from immuneACCESS, this table was stored by TCRdb with only in-frame sequences that have V and J called. A share of the clones is absent; for the studies checked, an unresolved V gene accounts for under half, and the remainder has no known explanation. The V and J calls and clone size are taken from that table; D and trimming were inferred from the DNA. The sample table shows 150,000 or so clones, and 80% to 90% are seen once. 9% of the sample lies in the top ten.

Comment on this clone: Its antigen is currently not known. One base away there is no much larger clone; base qualities are not given.

Recombination connected TRBV7-9 to TRBJ1-1; 9 bases in between match TRBD1. Sequencing input: PBMCs. The clonotype was recovered from a woman between 18 and 29 years old in good health and CMV-seropositive. The CDR3 protein: CASSLGGTGPTEAFF. The nucleotide sequence reads TGTGCCAGCAGCTTAGGGGGGACAGGGCCCACTGAAGCTTTCTTT.